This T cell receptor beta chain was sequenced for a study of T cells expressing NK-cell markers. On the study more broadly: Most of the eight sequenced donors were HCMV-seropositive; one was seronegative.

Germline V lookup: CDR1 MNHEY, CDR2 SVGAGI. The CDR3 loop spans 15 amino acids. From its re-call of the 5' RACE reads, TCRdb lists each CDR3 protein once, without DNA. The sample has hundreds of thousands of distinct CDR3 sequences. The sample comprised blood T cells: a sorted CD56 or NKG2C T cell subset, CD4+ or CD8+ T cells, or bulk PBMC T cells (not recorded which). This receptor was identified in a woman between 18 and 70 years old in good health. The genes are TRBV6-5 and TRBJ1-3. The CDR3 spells CASSYSESSGNTIYF.